The 23 T cell receptor beta chains reported below all come from one sample, sequenced in a study of shared clonotypes between healthy human individuals. Measured with immunoSEQ multiplex PCR; TCRdb has only the in-frame clones, and not every one. The sample yields over 850,000 clones, approximately 78% seen once. Sequencing used memory CD4+ T cells from PBMCs. The sample's subset: CD45RA-negative fraction. These receptors were collected from a man aged 18-30 years in good health. Some clones in this sample may be carry-over from other donors' samples.

The CDR3 bases are TGTGCCAGCAGCTTAGTCGCCGCTAGCGGGAGGGCCTCCTACGAGCAGTACTTC. Its protein is CASSLVAASGRASYEQYF. The chain combines TRBV7-2 with TRBJ2-7, with 12 bases matching TRBD2. The germline gives CDR1 SGHTA, CDR2 FQGNSA. V dropped 1 base and J dropped 0; count of bases not matched to a gene: 7. The CDR3 sequence is 18 residues long.

This chain uses TRBV6-6 with TRBJ1-1; maybe TRBD1 (5 bases). Trimming left V 6 bases short and J 6 bases short, with 17 bases between. The germline V gene has CDR1 MNHNY and CDR2 SVGAGI (reference sequence). The CDR3 consists of 14 residues. In nucleotides, the CDR3 is TGTGCCAGCAGGGAGACCTCAGGGATCCCTGAAGCTTTCTTT. Protein sequence: CASRETSGIPEAFF.

The chain carries TRBV18 and TRBJ1-2; D may be TRBD1 (5 bases). Per germline, CDR1 KGHSH and CDR2 LQKENI. The V end was cut by 0 bases, the J end by 7 bases, with 12 bases between. The CDR3 extends over 14 amino acids. In DNA, the CDR3 is TGTGCCAGCTCACCACCGGGGAGGGGTAGTGGCTACACCTTC. Translated, it gives CASSPPGRGSGYTF.

As DNA, the CDR3 is TGTGCCAGCAGCCAACTCGGTGGCTACACCTTC. It is translated as CASSQLGGYTF. This chain joins TRBV28 and TRBJ1-2; no clear D. V shed 6 bases and J shed 7 bases, with 9 bases lying between them. This CDR3 spans 11 amino acids. From germline, CDR1 is MDHEN and CDR2 SYDVKM.

At least ten counts were recorded for this clone. The CDR3 sequence: CATSKTGTNEKLFF. The CDR3 DNA is TGTGCCACCAGCAAGACAGGGACTAATGAAAAACTGTTTTTT. V and J are TRBV15 and TRBJ1-4, with 7 bases matching TRBD1. The germline V gene has CDR1 LNHNV and CDR2 YYDKDF (reference sequence). The CDR3 loop spans 14 amino acids. V shed 4 bases, J shed 2 bases, and the junction held 1 base outside the gene matches.

There are a few counts of this clone. This chain connects TRBV30 to TRBJ1-1, with D unclear. Germline V lookup: CDR1 GTSNPN, CDR2 SVGIG (reference sequence). V was pared by 3 bases and J by 5 bases, with 13 bases between. The CDR3 consists of 13 residues. CDR3 amino acids: CAWSSGDGTEAFF. The CDR3 nucleotides are TGTGCCTGGAGCTCAGGAGATGGGACTGAAGCTTTCTTT.

The rearrangement uses TRBV5-6 and TRBJ2-2; 9 bases fit TRBD1. V gave up 2 bases and J gave up 4 bases; unmatched junction bases: 6. The germline V gene encodes CDR1 SGHDT and CDR2 YYEEEE. CDR3 length: 16 residues. The DNA for the CDR3 is TGTGCCAGCAGCTTTTGGGACAGGGTTGTCACCGGGGAGCTGTTTTTT. This codes for CASSFWDRVVTGELFF.

This clone was counted a few times. V usage is TRBV30 and J usage is TRBJ1-2, with D unclear. Trimming shortened V by 0 bases and J by 5 bases, and 19 bases separated the two germline ends. The CDR3 consists of 16 residues. Germline CDR1 GTSNPN, CDR2 SVGIG (reference sequence). The CDR3 nucleotides read TGTGCCTGGAGTGTAAGTTACACCCCCCGGGCGTATGGCTACACCTTC. It is translated as CAWSVSYTPRAYGYTF.

The chain combines TRBV5-1 with TRBJ2-6; weak D call: TRBD2 (5 bases). The germline V gene has CDR1 SGHRS and CDR2 YFSETQ. Trimming took 0 bases from V and 3 from J, leaving 10 bases between them. This CDR3 has 16 residues. The CDR3 DNA reads TGCGCCAGCAGCTTGGGTCTAGCTGGTGGGGCCAACGTCCTGACTTTC. This encodes CASSLGLAGGANVLTF.

This chain connects TRBV29-1 to TRBJ1-4, with D perhaps matching TRBD1 (5 bases). V shed 2 bases and J shed 7 bases, with 14 bases lying between them. This CDR3 contains 14 residues. The V gene's germline CDR1 is SQVTM and CDR2 ANQGSEA. CDR3 protein: CSVEMGDGSEKLFF. In nucleotides, the CDR3 is TGCAGCGTTGAAATGGGGGACGGTTCTGAAAAACTGTTTTTT.

The chain uses TRBV28 and TRBJ2-3; 10 bases are a match to TRBD1. Germline V lookup: CDR1 MDHEN, CDR2 SYDVKM. V shed 2 bases, J shed 7 bases, and the junction held 9 bases outside the gene matches. The CDR3 totals 16 residues. Written as DNA, the CDR3 is TGTGCCAGCAGTTTAAGACAGGGGGCGAAGGTTTATACGCAGTATTTT. The encoded protein is CASSLRQGAKVYTQYF.

The chain recombines TRBV18 with TRBJ1-5; D is unclear. CDR1 is KGHSH, CDR2 LQKENI, per germline. V was shortened by 4 bases and J by 6 bases, with 10 bases between the two germline ends. The length of the CDR3 is 13 residues. CDR3 nucleotide sequence: TGTGCCAGCTCACGGGAGGGTACTCAGCCCCAGCATTTT. Its translation: CASSREGTQPQHF. Supplemented by reference TRBV18 and TRBJ1-5, the full variable domain reads NAGVMQNPRHLVRRRGQEARLRCSPMKGHSHVYWYRQLPEEGLKFMVYLQKENIIDESGMPKERFSAEFPKEGPSILRIQQVVRGDSAAYFCASSREGTQPQHFGDGTRLSIL.

The V gene is TRBV9, the J gene TRBJ2-3, with D possibly matching TRBD2 (6 bases). The germline CDR1 and CDR2 sequences are SGDLS and YYNGEE. V was cut by 7 bases and J by 4 bases, with 19 bases left in between. This CDR3 contains 15 residues. CDR3 amino acids: CASGPLANSADTQYF. The CDR3 bases are TGTGCCAGCGGGCCTCTAGCGAACAGCGCAGATACGCAGTATTTT.

Only one count was recorded for this clone. The chain links TRBV7-8 to TRBJ1-2, with a possible D match to TRBD1 (6 bases). Deletions cut 4 bases from V and 7 bases from J, with 13 bases between. The germline CDR1 and CDR2 sequences are SGHVS and FQNEAQ. The CDR3 contains 13 residues. The CDR3 nucleotides are TGTGCCAGCAGCTCTCCGGGGGCGGGTGGCTACACCTTC. It encodes CASSSPGAGGYTF.

The chain links TRBV5-1 to TRBJ1-1, with TRBD1 as a possible D gene (5 bases). This CDR3 has 15 residues. Trimming removed 5 bases from V and 0 bases from J, with 14 bases in between. From germline, CDR1 is SGHRS and CDR2 YFSETQ. The CDR3 protein is CASRGQGDMNTEAFF. The DNA of the CDR3 is TGCGCCAGCAGGGGGCAGGGAGACATGAACACTGAAGCTTTCTTT.

The chain joins TRBV12-2 to TRBJ1-2. TRBV12-2 corresponds to a pseudogene. This CDR3 region has 14 residues. DNA for the CDR3: TGTGCAAGTCGCCTCCGGGGATTTACCTATGGCTACACCTTC. Translated, it gives CASRLRGFTYGYTF.

The rearrangement uses TRBV5-1 and TRBJ1-1, with TRBD1 identical over 7 bases. The CDR3 is 14 amino acids. The junction had 5 bases not matched to a gene; V was cut back by 4 bases and J by 2 bases. The V gene's germline CDR1 is SGHRS and CDR2 YFSETQ. Here the CDR3 DNA reads TGCGCCAGCAGCCCGGGACAGTTTAACACTGAAGCTTTCTTT. Translated: CASSPGQFNTEAFF.

This chain uses TRBV7-9 with TRBJ2-7; 12 bases fit TRBD2. This CDR3 comprises 17 residues. Germline V lookup: CDR1 SEHNR, CDR2 FQNEAQ (reference sequence). V trimming: 5 bases; J trimming: 2 bases; junction bases outside the gene matches: 10. CDR3 in amino acids: CASSPLEGLAGTYEQYF. The CDR3 DNA is TGTGCCAGCAGCCCTCTCGAAGGACTAGCGGGGACCTACGAGCAGTACTTC.

The V and J genes are TRBV12-2 and TRBJ1-3. TRBV12-2 is given as a pseudogene. This CDR3 spans 16 amino acids. The CDR3 DNA sequence: TGTGCAAGTCGCTTAGATCTAGTGCACTCTGGAAACACCATATATTTT. Encoded protein: CASRLDLVHSGNTIYF.

This clone has a handful of counts. This rearrangement joins TRBV29-1 to TRBJ2-2; 8 bases agree with TRBD2. Germline CDR1 is SQVTM and CDR2 is ANQGSEA. V lost 7 bases and J lost 4; bases outside the gene matches: 20. This CDR3 region has 18 residues. DNA of the CDR3: TGCAGCGCCCAGGGCGGGCGGGAGGACGTGTTGGGCACCGGGGAGCTGTTTTTT. Translated, it gives CSAQGGREDVLGTGELFF.

The rearrangement links TRBV7-9 to TRBJ2-3; D remains ambiguous. This CDR3 has 14 amino acids. Germline loops: CDR1 SEHNR, CDR2 FQNEAQ (reference sequence). V gave up 2 bases and J gave up 4 bases, with 10 bases separating them. CDR3 residues: CASSLLTLADTQYF. CDR3 in DNA: TGTGCCAGCAGCTTACTGACGCTGGCAGATACGCAGTATTTT.

The chain carries TRBV7-2 and TRBJ2-1, with 14 bases lining up with TRBD2. CDR3 length: 16 amino acids. V lost 2 bases and J lost 6; bases outside the gene matches: 3. CDR1 is SGHTA, CDR2 FQGNSA, per germline. CDR3: CASSLSGTSGSNEQFF. The CDR3 DNA sequence: TGTGCCAGCAGCTTAAGTGGGACTAGCGGGAGCAATGAGCAGTTCTTC.

J is TRBJ2-7 and V is TRBV6-5, with TRBD1 identical over 7 bases. The trim removed 7 bases at V and 2 bases at J, leaving 2 bases unmatched. Germline loops: CDR1 MNHEY, CDR2 SVGAGI. The CDR3 is 12 amino acids. CDR3 region: CASKTGTYEQYF. CDR3 nucleotide sequence: TGTGCCAGCAAGACAGGGACCTACGAGCAGTACTTC.